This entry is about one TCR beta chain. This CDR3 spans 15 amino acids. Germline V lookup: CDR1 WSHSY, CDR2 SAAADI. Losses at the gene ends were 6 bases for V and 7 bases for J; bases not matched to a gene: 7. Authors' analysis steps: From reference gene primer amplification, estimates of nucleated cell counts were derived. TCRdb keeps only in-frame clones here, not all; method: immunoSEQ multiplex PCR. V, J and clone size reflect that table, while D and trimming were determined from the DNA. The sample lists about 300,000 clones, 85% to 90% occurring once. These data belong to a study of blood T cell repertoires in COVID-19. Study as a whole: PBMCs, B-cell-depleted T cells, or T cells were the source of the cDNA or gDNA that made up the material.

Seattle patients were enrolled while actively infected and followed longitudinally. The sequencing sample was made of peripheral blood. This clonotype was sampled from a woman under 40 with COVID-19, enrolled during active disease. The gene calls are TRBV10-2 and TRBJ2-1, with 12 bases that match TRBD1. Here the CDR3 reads CASRNGTGGLNEQFF. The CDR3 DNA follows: TGCGCCAGCAGGAACGGGACAGGGGGCCTAAATGAGCAGTTCTTC.